These 24 T cell receptor beta chains share one sample of origin, sequenced in a study of cytomegalovirus exposure and HLA in healthy donors. The data were produced by immunoSEQ multiplex PCR, yet TCRdb's version contains in-frame clones alone and is incomplete. The table shows around 400,000 clones, with more than 80% occurring only once. The sequenced material came from PBMCs. Source of these receptors: a woman between 18 and 29 years old in good health and CMV-seronegative.

This chain links TRBV7-7 with TRBJ2-2, with D hard to call. V shed 1 base and J shed 7 bases, with 16 bases lying between them. The CDR3 sequence is 16 residues long. Germline assignment: CDR1 SSHAT and CDR2 FNYEAQ (reference sequence). CDR3 sequence reads: CASSLDGTCTIGELFF. CDR3 coding DNA: TGTGCCAGCAGCTTAGACGGTACGTGTACGATCGGGGAGCTGTTTTTT.

This chain connects TRBV29-1 to TRBJ1-2; 8 nucleotides align to TRBD1. CDR1 is SQVTM, CDR2 ANQGSEA, per germline. The CDR3 sequence is 14 residues long. V was clipped by 6 bases and J by 4 bases; unmatched bases: 10. In DNA, the CDR3 is TGCAGCGTCTCGAAGGACAGGGTGGGCTATGGCTACACCTTC. Its protein is CSVSKDRVGYGYTF.

The sample holds a few counts of this clone. The same CDR3 is also encoded by other DNA sequences in this sample. CDR3 sequence (DNA): TGTGCCAGCAGCCTGGGACTAGCGGGAACCTACGAGCAGTACTTC. The encoded protein is CASSLGLAGTYEQYF. The genes are TRBV28 and TRBJ2-7; 13 bases agree with TRBD2. From germline, CDR1 is MDHEN and CDR2 SYDVKM. V was pared by 6 bases and J by 2 bases, with 4 bases of the junction left unmatched. The CDR3 is 15 residues long.

This clone was seen once. The V call is TRBV27, the J call TRBJ2-7; weak D call: TRBD2 (6 bases). This CDR3 has 15 amino acids. V was cut by 2 bases and J by 2 bases, with 13 bases left in between. Germline values: CDR1 MNHEY, CDR2 SMNVEV (reference sequence). The CDR3 loop is CASSLLGGSPYEQYF. CDR3 in DNA: TGTGCCAGCAGTTTACTCGGGGGTAGCCCCTACGAGCAGTACTTC.

This clone is a singleton in its sample. The chain links TRBV28 to TRBJ2-1; 16 bases line up with TRBD2. The germline CDR1 and CDR2 sequences are MDHEN and SYDVKM. V shed 6 bases, J shed 0 bases, and the junction held 17 bases outside the gene matches. This CDR3 spans 22 amino acids. Here the CDR3 DNA reads TGTGCCAGCAGCCCCCGCCCCGTTCGGGGACTAGCGGGGGGGAGCTCCTACAATGAGCAGTTCTTC. As protein: CASSPRPVRGLAGGSSYNEQFF.

The CDR3 DNA reads TGTGCCAGCAGTGACCTTTCAGATACGCAGTATTTT. It is translated as CASSDLSDTQYF. J is TRBJ2-3 and V is TRBV25-1, with D unclear. The CDR3 is made up of 12 amino acids. Trimming cost V 3 bases and J 4 bases, with 5 bases left between them. CDR1 is MGHDK and CDR2 is SYGVNS in the germline V gene.

In this sample, this clone turned up once. This rearrangement joins TRBV15 to TRBJ1-5, with 12 bases aligning to TRBD1. V dropped 4 bases and J dropped 1; count of bases not matched to a gene: 11. CDR1 LNHNV and CDR2 YYDKDF come from the germline V gene (reference sequence). The CDR3 extends over 19 amino acids. The CDR3 reads CATSTQEGQGAFSNQPQHF. The CDR3 nucleotides are TGTGCCACCAGCACACAAGAGGGACAGGGGGCGTTCAGCAATCAGCCCCAGCATTTT.

J is TRBJ1-1 and V is TRBV27, with 7 bases matching TRBD1. This CDR3 is built from 16 residues. In germline, CDR1 is MNHEY, CDR2 SMNVEV (reference sequence). Trimming took 5 bases from V and 3 from J; bases not matched to a gene: 12. CDR3 nucleotide sequence: TGTGCCAGCAGTACCGACAGGGACAGAGGGGACACTGAAGCTTTCTTT. Amino acids: CASSTDRDRGDTEAFF.

This rearrangement joins TRBV2 to TRBJ1-1; 9 nucleotides agree with TRBD1. The CDR3 has 12 amino acids. The trim removed 6 bases at V and 11 bases at J, leaving 7 bases unmatched. Germline lookup yields CDR1 SNHLY and CDR2 FYNNEI. DNA for the CDR3: TGTGCCAGCAGCGGAGAACAGGGGGCTGCTTTCTTT. Protein: CASSGEQGAAFF.

A few counts support this clone. The J gene is TRBJ1-2, the V gene TRBV4-1; TRBD1 is a possible D gene (5 bases). The CDR3 sequence is 16 residues long. Germline values: CDR1 MGHRA, CDR2 YSYEKL. Trimming cost V 3 bases and J 6 bases, with 20 bases left between them. CDR3 sequence (DNA): TGCGCCAGCAGCCAGGCTAGGGGCTCTCCCGCTGATGGCTACACCTTC. Encoded protein: CASSQARGSPADGYTF.

J is TRBJ2-7 and V is TRBV7-3; D perhaps matches TRBD2 (6 bases). CDR1 is SGHTA and CDR2 is FQGTGA in the germline V gene. Trimming cost V 5 bases and J 6 bases, with 17 bases left between them. This CDR3 is 14 amino acids long. The CDR3 is CASSPGTTRFEQYF. CDR3 nucleotides: TGTGCCAGCAGCCCCGGAACGACTAGGTTCGAGCAGTACTTC.

This chain connects TRBV6-5 to TRBJ1-5; 8 bases fit TRBD1. V gave up 6 bases and J gave up 3 bases; unmatched junction bases: 4. Germline assignment: CDR1 MNHEY and CDR2 SVGAGI. This CDR3 contains 14 residues. As DNA, the CDR3 is TGTGCCAGCAGCAGGGACAGGTCCAATCAGCCCCAGCATTTT. Translating it yields CASSRDRSNQPQHF.

The genes are TRBV5-6 and TRBJ2-1; TRBD2 matches at 13 bases. Germline CDR1 is SGHDT and CDR2 is YYEEEE. V gave up 1 base and J gave up 4 bases; unmatched junction bases: 5. This CDR3 contains 17 residues. The CDR3 is CASSLRTSGRPYNEQFF. Written as DNA, the CDR3 is TGTGCCAGCAGCTTGAGGACTAGCGGGAGACCTTACAATGAGCAGTTCTTC.

The count of this clone is one. The chain combines TRBV6-5 with TRBJ2-1, with 9 bases that match TRBD2. Germline V gives CDR1 MNHEY, CDR2 SVGAGI. The CDR3 extends over 15 amino acids. Trimming removed 0 bases from V and 7 bases from J; junction bases left unmatched: 4. The CDR3: CASSYSRGGPNEQFF. The CDR3 bases are TGTGCCAGCAGTTACTCGCGGGGGGGCCCGAATGAGCAGTTCTTC.

This chain joins TRBV28 and TRBJ1-5; 7 nucleotides line up with TRBD1. The CDR3 spans 15 residues. V was clipped by 1 base and J by 3 bases; unmatched bases: 3. In germline, CDR1 is MDHEN, CDR2 SYDVKM. The chain's CDR3 is CASSLSTGVNQPQHF. The CDR3 DNA follows: TGTGCCAGCAGTTTATCTACAGGGGTCAATCAGCCCCAGCATTTT.

In regard to this clone: Other DNA sequences in the sample encode the same CDR3. J is TRBJ2-3 and V is TRBV18; 7 bases fit TRBD1. J lost 0 bases, V lost 1 base, and 1 base had no gene match. The CDR3 covers 15 residues. Germline V gives CDR1 KGHSH, CDR2 LQKENI. The DNA of the CDR3 is TGTGCCAGCTCACCACAGGGGGCGAGCACAGATACGCAGTATTTT. It translates to CASSPQGASTDTQYF. Full variable domain (outside the CDR3, taken from reference TRBV18 and TRBJ2-3): NAGVMQNPRHLVRRRGQEARLRCSPMKGHSHVYWYRQLPEEGLKFMVYLQKENIIDESGMPKERFSAEFPKEGPSILRIQQVVRGDSAAYFCASSPQGASTDTQYFGPGTRLTVL.

The V gene is TRBV10-3, the J gene TRBJ1-1, with TRBD1 identical over 9 bases. Germline V lookup: CDR1 ENHRY, CDR2 SYGVKD. This CDR3 has 15 residues. Unmatched junction bases numbered 3, after V lost 3 bases and J lost 1 base. The CDR3 here is CAISDPGQGNTEAFF. The CDR3 DNA follows: TGTGCCATCAGTGATCCGGGACAGGGGAACACTGAAGCTTTCTTT.

The chain carries TRBV27 and TRBJ1-5, with 9 bases matching TRBD1. Per germline, CDR1 MNHEY and CDR2 SMNVEV (reference sequence). V was clipped by 2 bases and J by 7 bases; unmatched bases: 3. This CDR3 has 14 amino acids. The CDR3 bases are TGTGCCAGCAGTTTAGGGACAGGGCACCAGCCCCAGCATTTT. It encodes CASSLGTGHQPQHF.

The chain couples TRBV19 to TRBJ2-7; 8 bases match TRBD1. This CDR3 comprises 14 residues. With 1 base clipped from V and 5 bases from J, the junction kept 4 bases outside the gene matches. Germline loops: CDR1 LNHDA, CDR2 SQIVND (reference sequence). CDR3 residues: CASSIGTGIHEQYF. CDR3 bases: TGTGCCAGTAGTATAGGGACAGGGATCCACGAGCAGTACTTC.

The J gene is TRBJ2-4, the V gene TRBV29-1; D is perhaps TRBD2 (5 bases). The germline V gene has CDR1 SQVTM and CDR2 ANQGSEA. This CDR3 is 12 amino acids long. Trimming shortened V by 2 bases and J by 10 bases, and 12 bases separated the two germline ends. The CDR3 coding sequence is TGCAGCGTTGAATCCGGAGGAAGGATTCAGTACTTC. Amino acids: CSVESGGRIQYF.

The rearrangement joins TRBV7-2 to TRBJ1-5; no definite D call. The germline V and J ends were trimmed by 5 bases and 3 bases, with 8 bases remaining between them. The CDR3 consists of 13 residues. The germline V gene has CDR1 SGHTA and CDR2 FQGNSA. Here the CDR3 DNA reads TGTGCCAGCAGCCCACAGAACAATCAGCCCCAGCATTTT. This gives the protein CASSPQNNQPQHF.

The chain joins TRBV19 to TRBJ1-1, with D possibly being TRBD1 (6 bases). Trimming took 7 bases from V and 4 from J, leaving 13 bases between them. The germline gives CDR1 LNHDA, CDR2 SQIVND (reference sequence). The CDR3 totals 13 residues. The CDR3 sequence: CASNTGLGTEAFF. CDR3 DNA: TGTGCCAGTAATACAGGGCTTGGCACTGAAGCTTTCTTT.

The chain recombines TRBV27 with TRBJ1-1; 7 bases map to TRBD1. Looked up from germline, CDR1 is MNHEY and CDR2 is SMNVEV (reference sequence). J lost 7 bases, V lost 3 bases, and 8 bases had no gene match. This CDR3 contains 14 residues. The DNA of the CDR3 is TGTGCCAGCAGTTTGAGGGGGCGATTCGTTGAAGCTTTCTTT. This gives the protein CASSLRGRFVEAFF.

The sample holds one count of this clone. The chain is built from TRBV7-8 and TRBJ2-7; 7 bases fit TRBD1. Germline V gene sequence: CDR1 SGHVS, CDR2 FQNEAQ. The CDR3 consists of 13 residues. The trim removed 3 bases at V and 6 bases at J, leaving 5 bases unmatched. The CDR3 coding sequence is TGTGCCAGCAGCTTTAGACAGGGCAGCGAGCAGTACTTC. Amino acid sequence: CASSFRQGSEQYF.